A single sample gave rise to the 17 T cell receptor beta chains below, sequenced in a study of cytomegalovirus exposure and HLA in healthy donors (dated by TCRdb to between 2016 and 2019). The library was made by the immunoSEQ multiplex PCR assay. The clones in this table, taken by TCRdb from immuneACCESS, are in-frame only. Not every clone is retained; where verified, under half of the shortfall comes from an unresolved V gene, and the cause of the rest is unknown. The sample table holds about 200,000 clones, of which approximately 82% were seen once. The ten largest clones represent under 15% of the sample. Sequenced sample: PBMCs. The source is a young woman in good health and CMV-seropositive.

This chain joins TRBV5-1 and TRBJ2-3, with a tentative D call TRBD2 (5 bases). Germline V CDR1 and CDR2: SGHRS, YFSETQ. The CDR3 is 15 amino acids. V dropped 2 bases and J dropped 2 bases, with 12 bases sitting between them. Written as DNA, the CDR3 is TGCGCCAGCAGCTTAGACGGGATCCCCACAGATACGCAGTATTTT. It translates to CASSLDGIPTDTQYF. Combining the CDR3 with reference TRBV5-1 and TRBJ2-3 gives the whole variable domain KAGVTQTPRYLIKTRGQQVTLSCSPISGHRSVSWYQQTPGQGLQFLFEYFSETQRNKGNFPGRFSGRQFSNSRSEMNVSTLELGDSALYLCASSLDGIPTDTQYFGPGTRLTVL.

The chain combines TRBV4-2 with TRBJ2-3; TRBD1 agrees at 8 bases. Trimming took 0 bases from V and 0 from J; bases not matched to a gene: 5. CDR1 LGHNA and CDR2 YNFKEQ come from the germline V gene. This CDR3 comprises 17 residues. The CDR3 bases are TGTGCCAGCAGCCAAGATCAAGGGGACAGGAGCACAGATACGCAGTATTTT. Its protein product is CASSQDQGDRSTDTQYF.

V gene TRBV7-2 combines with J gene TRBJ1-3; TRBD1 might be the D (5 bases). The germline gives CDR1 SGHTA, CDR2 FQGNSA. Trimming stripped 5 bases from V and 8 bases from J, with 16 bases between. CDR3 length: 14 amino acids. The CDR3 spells CASSPGVPGDTIYF. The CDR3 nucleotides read TGTGCCAGCAGCCCCGGGGTACCGGGGGACACCATATATTTT.

CDR3: CARSPPGLAGDEQYF. The CDR3 nucleotides are TGTGCCAGAAGCCCCCCGGGACTAGCGGGAGACGAGCAGTACTTC. The rearrangement links TRBV5-3 to TRBJ2-7; 14 nucleotides align to TRBD2. TRBV5-3 is an ORF for which the function is uncertain. This CDR3 is 15 amino acids long. The trim removed 4 bases at V and 5 bases at J, leaving 5 bases unmatched.

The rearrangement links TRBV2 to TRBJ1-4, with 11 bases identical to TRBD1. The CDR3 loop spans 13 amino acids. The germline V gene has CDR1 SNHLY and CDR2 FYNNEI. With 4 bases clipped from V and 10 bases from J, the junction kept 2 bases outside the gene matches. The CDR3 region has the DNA TGTGCCAGCAGTGCGGGACAGGGGGTAAAACTGTTTTTT. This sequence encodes CASSAGQGVKLFF.

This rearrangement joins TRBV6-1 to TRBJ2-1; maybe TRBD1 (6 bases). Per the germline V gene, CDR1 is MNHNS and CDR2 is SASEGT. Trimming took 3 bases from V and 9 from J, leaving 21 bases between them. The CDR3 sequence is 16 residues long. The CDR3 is CASSDRGRGRDTEQFF. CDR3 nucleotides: TGTGCCAGCAGTGATCGGGGTAGGGGCAGGGACACTGAGCAGTTCTTC.

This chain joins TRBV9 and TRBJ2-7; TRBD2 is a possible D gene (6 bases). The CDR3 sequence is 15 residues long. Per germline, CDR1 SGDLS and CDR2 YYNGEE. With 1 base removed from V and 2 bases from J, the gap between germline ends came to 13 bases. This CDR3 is CASSVQEGGAYEQYF. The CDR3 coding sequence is TGTGCCAGCAGCGTACAGGAGGGAGGCGCCTACGAGCAGTACTTC.

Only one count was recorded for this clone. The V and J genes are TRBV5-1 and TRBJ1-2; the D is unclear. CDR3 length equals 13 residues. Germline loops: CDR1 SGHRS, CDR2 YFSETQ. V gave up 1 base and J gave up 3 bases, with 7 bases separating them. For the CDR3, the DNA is TGCGCCAGCAGCTTGCGGAGGGACTATGGCTACACCTTC. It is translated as CASSLRRDYGYTF.

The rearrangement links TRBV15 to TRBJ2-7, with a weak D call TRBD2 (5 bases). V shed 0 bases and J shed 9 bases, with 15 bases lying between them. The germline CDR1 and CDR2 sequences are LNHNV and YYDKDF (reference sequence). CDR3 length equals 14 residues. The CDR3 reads CATSRDGMTDAQYF. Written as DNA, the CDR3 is TGTGCCACCAGCAGAGACGGGATGACGGACGCGCAGTACTTC.

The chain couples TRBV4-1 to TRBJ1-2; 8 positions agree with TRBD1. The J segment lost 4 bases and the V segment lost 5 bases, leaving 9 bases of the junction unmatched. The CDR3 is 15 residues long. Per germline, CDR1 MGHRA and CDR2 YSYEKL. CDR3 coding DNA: TGCGCCAGCAGCGCCCAGACAGGGGTCACCTATGGCTACACCTTC. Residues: CASSAQTGVTYGYTF.

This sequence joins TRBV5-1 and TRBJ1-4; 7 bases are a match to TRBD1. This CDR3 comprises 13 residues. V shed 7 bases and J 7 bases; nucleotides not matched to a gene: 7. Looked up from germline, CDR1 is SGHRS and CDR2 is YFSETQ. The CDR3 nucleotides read TGCGCCAGCGGACAGGTGGTCGGTGAAAAACTGTTTTTT. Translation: CASGQVVGEKLFF. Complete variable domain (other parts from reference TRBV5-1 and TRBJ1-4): KAGVTQTPRYLIKTRGQQVTLSCSPISGHRSVSWYQQTPGQGLQFLFEYFSETQRNKGNFPGRFSGRQFSNSRSEMNVSTLELGDSALYLCASGQVVGEKLFFGSGTQLSVL.

CDR3 loop: CASRFQGAESYTF. The CDR3 nucleotides read TGTGCCAGCAGGTTTCAGGGGGCGGAAAGCTACACCTTC. The gene calls are TRBV11-2 and TRBJ1-2, with 8 bases lining up with TRBD1. This CDR3 has 13 amino acids. Germline V gives CDR1 SGHAT, CDR2 FQNNGV. Trimming took 6 bases from V and 9 from J; bases not matched to a gene: 9.

The CDR3 loop is CASSSPVDTQYF. The CDR3 DNA reads TGTGCCAGCAGCTCTCCTGTAGATACGCAGTATTTT. The V and J genes are TRBV5-4 and TRBJ2-3; D remains unclear. CDR1 is SGHNT, CDR2 YYREEE, per germline (reference sequence). V was cut by 3 bases and J by 5 bases, with 7 bases left in between. This CDR3 contains 12 residues. The variable domain in full, completed from reference TRBV5-4 and TRBJ2-3, reads ETGVTQSPTHLIKTRGQQVTLRCSSQSGHNTVSWYQQALGQGPQFIFQYYREEENGRGNFPPRFSGLQFPNYSSELNVNALELDDSALYLCASSSPVDTQYFGPGTRLTVL.

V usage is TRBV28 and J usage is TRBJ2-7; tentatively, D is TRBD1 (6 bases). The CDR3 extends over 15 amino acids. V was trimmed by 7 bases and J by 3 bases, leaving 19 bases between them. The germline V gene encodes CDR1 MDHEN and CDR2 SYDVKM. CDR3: CASISSDSLGYEQYF. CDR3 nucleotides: TGTGCCAGCATATCCTCGGACAGCCTAGGCTACGAGCAGTACTTC.

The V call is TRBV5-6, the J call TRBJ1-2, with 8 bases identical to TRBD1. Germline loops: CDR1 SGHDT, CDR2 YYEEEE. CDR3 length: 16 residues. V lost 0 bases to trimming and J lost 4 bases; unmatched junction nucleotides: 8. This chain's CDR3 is CASSLVSGQEFYGYTF. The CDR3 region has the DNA TGTGCCAGCAGCTTGGTTTCGGGACAGGAGTTCTATGGCTACACCTTC.

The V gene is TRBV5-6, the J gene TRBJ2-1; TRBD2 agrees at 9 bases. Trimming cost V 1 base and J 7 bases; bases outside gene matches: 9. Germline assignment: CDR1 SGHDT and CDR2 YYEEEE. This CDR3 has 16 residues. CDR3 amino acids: CASSLRAGGPWNEQFF. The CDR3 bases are TGTGCCAGCAGCTTGAGGGCGGGAGGGCCTTGGAATGAGCAGTTCTTC.

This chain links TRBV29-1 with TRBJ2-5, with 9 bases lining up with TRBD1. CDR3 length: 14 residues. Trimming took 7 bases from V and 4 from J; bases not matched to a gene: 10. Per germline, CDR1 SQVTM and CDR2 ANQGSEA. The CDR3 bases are TGCAGCGCACGGACAGGGGATACGATAGAGACCCAGTACTTC. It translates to CSARTGDTIETQYF.